The entry that follows covers one T cell receptor beta chain sequence. The target antigen is unknown. The CDR3 sequence is 14 residues long. With V trimmed by 4 bases and J by 8 bases, 6 bases remained unmatched. CDR1 LNHDA and CDR2 SQIVND come from the germline V gene (reference sequence). The sample originates from a study of Ad26.COV2.S vaccination and SARS-CoV-2 variants. The wider study: The study gave Ad26.COV2.S intramuscularly, once or twice 56 days apart. Study conclusions and caveats: Responses of T cells in total may have been underestimated by the TCR breadth and depth analyses. Spike-specific TCR breadth was greater after Ad26.COV2.S than placebo.

TCRdb's copy holds only in-frame clones and misses some; the assay was immunoSEQ multiplex PCR. The top ten hold roughly 1.7% of the sample, which has 440,000 or so clones, roughly 90% seen once. Treatment given: some 19 received Ad26.COV2.S at low or high dose, single or two shots; 5 received placebo; per-sample allocation not given. Specimens were obtained on day 63 following the first vaccine or placebo injection. The vaccine antigen was prefusion-stabilized Wuhan SARS-CoV-2 spike. The chain carries TRBV19 and TRBJ1-2; 11 positions agree with TRBD1. This clonotype was obtained from a person aged 18-60 years who received the Ad26.COV2.S COVID-19 vaccine or a placebo. The specimen was peripheral blood, collected in a trial of Ad26.COV2.S vaccine versus placebo. CDR3 amino acids: CASSSWTGGEGYTF. The CDR3 DNA follows: TGTGCCAGTAGTAGCTGGACAGGGGGCGAAGGCTACACCTTC.